This T cell receptor (beta chain) was recorded in a study of tumor-infiltrating lymphocytes in oesophageal squamous cell carcinoma. This clonotype was detected a few times. Per the germline V gene, CDR1 is SGHRS and CDR2 is YFSETQ. V gave up 5 bases and J gave up 1 base, with 9 bases separating them. CDR3 length equals 14 residues. TCRdb redid the calling of the PCR reads with MiXCR, one entry per CDR3 protein. This repertoire shows 10,000 to 15,000 distinct CDR3 sequences, around 59% found once; its top ten account for 34%. The genes are TRBV5-1 and TRBJ2-2; no clear D gene. The sequenced material came from esophageal tumor tissue. The source of this sequence is a female donor with esophageal squamous cell carcinoma. CDR3 DNA: TGCGCCAGCAGGATATACAGGAACACCGGGGAGCTGTTTTTT. Its protein product is CASRIYRNTGELFF.